These 8 T cell receptor beta chains share one sample of origin, sequenced in a study of T cell changes during pregnancy in multiple sclerosis (dated by TCRdb to between 2018 and 2020). Libraries were constructed by the immunoSEQ multiplex PCR assay. TCRdb limited this immuneACCESS table to in-frame rearrangements with V and J called. A share of clones is missing; checked studies link under half to unresolved V genes, and the rest is unexplained. The sample table records tens of thousands of clones; 80% to 95% of these occur just once. Jointly, the top ten make up 0.39% of the sample. The source material was CD4+ T cells from peripheral blood mononuclear cells, sampled after pregnancy. Receptors originate from a female donor with multiple sclerosis, enrolled in a pregnancy study.

Here the CDR3 reads CASSETVSSGNTIYF. Written as DNA, the CDR3 is TGTGCCAGCAGCGAGACAGTTAGCTCTGGAAACACCATATATTTT. The chain couples TRBV9 to TRBJ1-3; D perhaps matches TRBD1 (5 bases). The CDR3 sequence is 15 residues long. From germline, CDR1 is SGDLS and CDR2 YYNGEE. Trimming removed 3 bases from V and 0 bases from J, with 10 bases in between.

The V and J genes are TRBV28 and TRBJ2-2, with TRBD2 matching over 12 bases. The germline V gene has CDR1 MDHEN and CDR2 SYDVKM. This CDR3 comprises 17 residues. The V and J ends lost 6 bases and 2 bases, in that order; junction bases with no gene match: 7. The CDR3 protein is CASSLLAGGLNTGELFF. In DNA form, the CDR3 reads TGTGCCAGCAGCCTACTAGCGGGAGGACTAAACACCGGGGAGCTGTTTTTT. Using reference TRBV28 and TRBJ2-2 for the parts outside the CDR3, the full variable domain is DVKVTQSSRYLVKRTGEKVFLECVQDMDHENMFWYRQDPGLGLRLIYFSYDVKMKEKGDIPEGYSVSREKKERFSLILESASTNQTSMYLCASSLLAGGLNTGELFFGEGSRLTVL.

This clone was picked up one time. The chain carries TRBV19 and TRBJ1-3; no reliable D call. Germline CDR1 LNHDA, CDR2 SQIVND (reference sequence). The V gene lost 8 bases and the J gene lost 4 bases, with 12 bases spanning the gap. There are 13 residues in the CDR3. CDR3 bases: TGTGCCAGTGAGGGAATGGCCGGAAACACCATATATTTT. Protein product: CASEGMAGNTIYF.

The chain carries TRBV19 and TRBJ2-7; 8 positions match TRBD2. V lost 5 bases, J lost 4 bases, and 4 bases stayed unmatched. Germline CDR1 and CDR2: LNHDA and SQIVND (reference sequence). The CDR3 contains 13 residues. The CDR3 DNA follows: TGTGCCAGTAGTGAGGGGACTAGGTACGAGCAGTACTTC. Its translation: CASSEGTRYEQYF.

This clone appeared a single time. The genes are TRBV19 and TRBJ2-7; D perhaps matches TRBD2 (5 bases). Germline CDR1 LNHDA, CDR2 SQIVND (reference sequence). V dropped 2 bases and J dropped 0 bases, with 11 bases sitting between them. This CDR3 is 15 amino acids long. This chain's CDR3 is CASSINGISSYEQYF. In DNA, the CDR3 is TGTGCCAGTAGTATAAACGGGATTAGCTCCTACGAGCAGTACTTC.

This chain joins TRBV6-5 and TRBJ1-2; 7 bases match TRBD1. In germline, CDR1 is MNHEY, CDR2 SVGAGI. Losses at the gene ends were 7 bases for V and 8 bases for J; bases not matched to a gene: 10. The CDR3 consists of 13 residues. This chain's CDR3 is CASTNGRGRGYTF. In DNA, the CDR3 is TGTGCCAGCACTAACGGGAGGGGGCGCGGCTACACCTTC.

This clone was counted a single time. This sequence joins TRBV4-1 and TRBJ2-2, with 10 bases lining up with TRBD2. There are 19 residues in the CDR3. Germline trimming cut 6 bases from V and 4 bases from J; bases unmatched to any gene: 17. Germline CDR1 MGHRA, CDR2 YSYEKL. In DNA form, the CDR3 reads TGCGCCAGCAGACTACACTTAGCGGGAGGCATCTTGGGCACCGGGGAGCTGTTTTTT. This sequence encodes CASRLHLAGGILGTGELFF.

The chain has TRBV5-6 and TRBJ2-2, with D possibly TRBD1 on 5 matching bases. CDR1 is SGHDT and CDR2 is YYEEEE in the germline V gene. The CDR3 has 15 amino acids. Trimming stripped 3 bases from V and 5 bases from J, with 14 bases between. The CDR3 DNA is TGTGCCAGCAGCTCGTTCACAGGACGGACCGGGGAGCTGTTTTTT. Amino acids: CASSSFTGRTGELFF. Full variable domain (remainder filled in from reference TRBV5-6 and TRBJ2-2): DAGVTQSPTHLIKTRGQQVTLRCSPKSGHDTVSWYQQALGQGPQFIFQYYEEEERQRGNFPDRFSGHQFPNYSSELNVNALLLGDSALYLCASSSFTGRTGELFFGEGSRLTVL.